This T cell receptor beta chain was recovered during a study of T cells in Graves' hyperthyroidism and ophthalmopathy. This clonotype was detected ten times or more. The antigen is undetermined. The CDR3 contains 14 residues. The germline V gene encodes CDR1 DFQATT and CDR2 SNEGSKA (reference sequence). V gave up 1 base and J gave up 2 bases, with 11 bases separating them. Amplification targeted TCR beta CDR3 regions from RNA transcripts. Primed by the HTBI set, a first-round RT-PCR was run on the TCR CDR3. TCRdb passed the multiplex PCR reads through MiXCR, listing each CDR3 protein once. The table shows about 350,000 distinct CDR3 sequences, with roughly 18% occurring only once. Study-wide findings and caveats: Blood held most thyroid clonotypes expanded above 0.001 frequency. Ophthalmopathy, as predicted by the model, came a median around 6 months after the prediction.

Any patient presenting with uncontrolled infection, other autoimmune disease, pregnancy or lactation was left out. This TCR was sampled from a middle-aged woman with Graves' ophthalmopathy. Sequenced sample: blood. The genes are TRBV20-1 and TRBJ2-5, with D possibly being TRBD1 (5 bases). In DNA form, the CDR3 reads TGCAGTGCTAGAGGGGTAGACAGTCAAGAGACCCAGTACTTC. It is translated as CSARGVDSQETQYF.